The clone carrying this T cell receptor beta chain was seen many times. This sample was taken from a study of blood T cells in healthy people across ages. The study drew donors from healthy Caucasian individuals in Russia aged about 6 to 90. V was pared by 5 bases and J by 2 bases, with 8 bases of the junction left unmatched. Germline-derived CDR1 and CDR2 are MDHEN and SYDVKM. This CDR3 contains 15 residues. Using a J-beta primer mix together with a sample-barcoded 5' primer, a second PCR was run for roughly 6 to 12 cycles. TCRdb re-called the 5' RACE reads through MiXCR, storing one row per CDR3 protein. The data hold roughly 640,000 distinct CDR3 sequences, with under 30% observed a single time.

The chain joins TRBV28 to TRBJ2-7; the match to TRBD2 covers 8 bases. This TCR came from a woman over 75 in good health. The sample was blood. CDR3: CASSAGTRVTYEQYF. The CDR3 bases are TGTGCCAGCAGTGCTGGGACTAGGGTCACCTACGAGCAGTACTTC.